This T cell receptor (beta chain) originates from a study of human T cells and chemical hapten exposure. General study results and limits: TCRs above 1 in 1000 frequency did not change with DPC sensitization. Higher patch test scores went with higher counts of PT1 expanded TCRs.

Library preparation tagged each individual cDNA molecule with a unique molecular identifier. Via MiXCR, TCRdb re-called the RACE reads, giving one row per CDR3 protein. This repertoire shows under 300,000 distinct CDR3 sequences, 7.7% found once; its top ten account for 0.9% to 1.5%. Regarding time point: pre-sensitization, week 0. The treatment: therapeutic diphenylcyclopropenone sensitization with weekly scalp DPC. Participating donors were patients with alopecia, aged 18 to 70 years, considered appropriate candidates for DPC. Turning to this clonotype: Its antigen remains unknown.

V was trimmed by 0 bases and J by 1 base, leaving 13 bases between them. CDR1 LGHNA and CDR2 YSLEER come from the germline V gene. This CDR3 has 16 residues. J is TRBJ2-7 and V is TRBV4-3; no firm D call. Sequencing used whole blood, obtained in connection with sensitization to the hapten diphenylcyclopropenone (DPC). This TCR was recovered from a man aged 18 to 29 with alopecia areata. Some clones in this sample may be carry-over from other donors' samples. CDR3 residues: CASSQDHPGPSYEQYF. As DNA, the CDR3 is TGCGCCAGCAGCCAAGATCATCCAGGCCCTTCCTACGAGCAGTACTTC.